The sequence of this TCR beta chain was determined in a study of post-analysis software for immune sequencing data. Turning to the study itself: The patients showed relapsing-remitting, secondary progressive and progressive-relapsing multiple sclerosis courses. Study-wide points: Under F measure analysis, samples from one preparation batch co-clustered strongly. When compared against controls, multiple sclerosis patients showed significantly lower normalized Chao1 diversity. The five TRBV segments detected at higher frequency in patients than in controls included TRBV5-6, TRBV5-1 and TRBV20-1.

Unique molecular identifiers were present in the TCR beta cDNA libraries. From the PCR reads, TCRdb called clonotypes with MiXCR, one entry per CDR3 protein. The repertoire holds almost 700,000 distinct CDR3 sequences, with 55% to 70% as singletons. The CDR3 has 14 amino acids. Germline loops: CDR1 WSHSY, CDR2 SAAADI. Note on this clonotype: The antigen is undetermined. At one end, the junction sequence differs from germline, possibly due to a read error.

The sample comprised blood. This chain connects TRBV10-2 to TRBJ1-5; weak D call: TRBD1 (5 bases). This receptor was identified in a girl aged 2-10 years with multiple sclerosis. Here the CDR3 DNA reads TGCGCCGGCATGGCGCAGGGAGGAGATCAGCCCCGGCATTTT. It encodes CAGMAQGGDQPRHF.